This TCR beta chain comes out of a study of T cell changes during pregnancy in multiple sclerosis. Germline CDR1 reads MDHEN; CDR2 reads SYDVKM. V lost 3 bases to trimming and J lost 4 bases, with 9 bases between them. The CDR3 is 13 amino acids. TCRdb keeps only in-frame clones here, not all; method: immunoSEQ multiplex PCR. The data contain about 40,000 clones, approximately 91% of them singletons. Sample: PBMCs (not recorded whether the cells were cultured). V gene TRBV28 combines with J gene TRBJ1-2; D not certain. The receptor's source is a female donor with multiple sclerosis, enrolled in a pregnancy study. CDR3 sequence: CASSFADGYGYTF. In nucleotides, the CDR3 is TGTGCCAGCAGTTTTGCGGACGGCTATGGCTACACCTTC.